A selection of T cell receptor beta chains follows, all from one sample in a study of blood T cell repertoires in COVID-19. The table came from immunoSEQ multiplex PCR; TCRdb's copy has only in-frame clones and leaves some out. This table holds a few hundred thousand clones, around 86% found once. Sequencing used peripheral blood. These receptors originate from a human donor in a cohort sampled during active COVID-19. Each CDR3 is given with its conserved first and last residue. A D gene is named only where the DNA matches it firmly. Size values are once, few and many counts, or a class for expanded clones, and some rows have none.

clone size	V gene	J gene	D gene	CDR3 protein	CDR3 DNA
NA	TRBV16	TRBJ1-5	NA	CASSRTQGEPQHF	TGTGCCAGCAGCCGAACACAAGGGGAGCCCCAGCATTTT
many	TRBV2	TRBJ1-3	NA	CASSEASLRAGNTIYF	TGTGCCAGCAGTGAAGCGTCGCTGAGGGCTGGAAACACCATATATTTT
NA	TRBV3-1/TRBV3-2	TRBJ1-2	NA	CASSHREVGNGYTF	TGTGCCAGCAGCCACCGGGAGGTGGGGAATGGCTACACCTTC
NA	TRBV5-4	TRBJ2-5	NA	CASSLGAVQETQYF	TGTGCCAGCAGCTTGGGGGCCGTCCAAGAGACCCAGTACTTC
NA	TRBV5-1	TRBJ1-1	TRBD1	CASSYEGQEGAEAFF	TGCGCCAGCAGCTATGAAGGACAGGAGGGTGCTGAAGCTTTCTTT
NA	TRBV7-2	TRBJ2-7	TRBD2	CASSLEPGLALIRGYEQYF	TGTGCCAGCAGCTTAGAACCGGGACTAGCCCTAATTCGAGGCTACGAGCAGTACTTC
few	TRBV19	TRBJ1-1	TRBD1	CASRTGRTTEAFF	TGTGCCAGTAGGACAGGGAGGACCACTGAAGCTTTCTTT
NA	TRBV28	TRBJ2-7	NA	CASSGTQIFYEQYF	TGTGCCAGCAGTGGGACTCAAATTTTCTACGAGCAGTACTTC
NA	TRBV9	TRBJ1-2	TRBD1	CASSETGVDNYGYTF	TGTGCCAGCAGCGAAACAGGGGTGGACAACTATGGCTACACCTTC
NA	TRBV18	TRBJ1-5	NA	CASSPPGGSNQPQHF	TGTGCCAGCTCACCACCGGGGGGAAGCAATCAGCCCCAGCATTTT
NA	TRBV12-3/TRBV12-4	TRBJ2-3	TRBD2	CASSRAGTQYF	TGTGCCAGCAGTAGAGCGGGGACGCAGTATTTT
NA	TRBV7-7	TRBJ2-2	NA	CASSPHRANTGELFF	TGTGCCAGCAGCCCCCACAGGGCTAACACCGGGGAGCTGTTTTTT
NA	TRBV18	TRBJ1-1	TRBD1	CASSPPTTGAIGTEAFF	TGTGCCAGCTCACCACCTACGACAGGGGCCATCGGGACTGAAGCTTTCTTT
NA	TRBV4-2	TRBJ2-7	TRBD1	CASSQEVRGRPKYEQYF	TGTGCCAGCAGCCAAGAAGTCAGGGGGCGTCCTAAATACGAGCAGTACTTC
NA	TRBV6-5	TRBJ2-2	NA	CASTPRAGSTGELFF	TGTGCCAGCACTCCCCGGGCGGGCAGTACCGGGGAGCTGTTTTTT
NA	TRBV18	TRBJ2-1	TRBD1	CASSRGDRVTYEQFF	TGTGCCAGCTCCAGGGGGGACAGGGTTACTTATGAGCAGTTCTTC
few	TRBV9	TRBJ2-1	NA	CASSVGGTENEQFF	TGTGCCAGCAGCGTAGGCGGGACGGAAAATGAGCAGTTCTTC
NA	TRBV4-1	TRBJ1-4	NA	CASSQERVLPGRVNEKLFF	TGCGCCAGCAGCCAAGAGAGGGTACTCCCGGGCAGAGTTAATGAAAAACTGTTTTTT
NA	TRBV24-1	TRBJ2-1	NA	CATSDNEGPNEQFF	TGTGCCACCAGTGATAATGAGGGTCCCAATGAGCAGTTCTTC
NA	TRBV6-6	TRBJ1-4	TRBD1	CASSYTGTGNEKLFF	TGTGCCAGCAGTTACACCGGGACAGGGAATGAAAAACTGTTTTTT
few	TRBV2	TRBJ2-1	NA	CASSAGTRRSEQFF	TGTGCCAGCAGTGCAGGGACTCGGAGGAGTGAGCAGTTCTTC
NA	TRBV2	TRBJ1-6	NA	CASSGGRANSPLHF	TGTGCCAGCAGTGGTGGCAGGGCGAATTCACCCCTCCACTTT
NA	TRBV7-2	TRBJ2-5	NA	CASSPSGSGQYF	TGTGCCAGCAGCCCCTCGGGTTCGGGCCAGTACTTC